The entry below describes one T cell receptor (beta chain). This receptor's antigen is unknown. Base qualities are not recorded, but no much larger clone differs from it by a single base. The same CDR3 is also encoded by other DNA sequences in this sample. The High Capacity cDNA Reverse Transcription Kit was used to reverse transcribe all of the isolated RNA, meaning that expressed TCRB transcripts were what got sequenced. Deep immunoSEQ sequencing was applied to naive, central memory and regulatory T cell samples, giving an average of about 3.57 million total reads per sample. After sorted cells were lysed in RLT buffer, RNA was extracted with DNase-treated RNeasy Micro or Mini kits, with the choice depending on cell number. Each cell subset was processed separately to prevent cross-contamination, with patient and healthy donor samples processed together. The immunoSEQ multiplex PCR was used to amplify TCRB sequences from cDNA, generating 87-bp fragments that spanned the CDR3 region. Sequencing of the amplicons was done on the Illumina HiSeq platform. The study's processing was this. Synthetic template baselines were used to correct PCR bias computationally, reads within Hamming distance 2 were collapsed, and singletons that could not be merged were discarded. Reads were aligned against IMGT to assign V, D and J genes, CDR3 length and insertions or deletions at six rearrangement sites. Within each subset, clonotype counts were normalized to the number of sorted cells before true diversity and Gini coefficients were calculated with the tcR R package. The overlap coefficient, calculated on TCRB nucleotide sequences, was used to measure repertoire sharing. TCRdb took over this immuneACCESS table, retaining in-frame rearrangements with V and J assigned. Such tables are incomplete; in checked studies, under half of the missing clones stem from an unresolved V gene, and the remainder is unexplained. V, J and clone size reflect that table, while D and trimming were determined from the DNA. A total of some 220,000 clones appear in this sample, about 11% of them only once. Approximately 1.4% of the sample lies in the top ten.

This sample is drawn from a study of beta chain features in type 1 diabetes (dated by TCRdb to about 2018). Study-wide context: Mean age, gender distribution, total cell number and subset yield were not different between patients and healthy donors. In the study, recently diagnosed type 1 diabetes patients and matched healthy donors were compared on the TCRB repertoires of their sorted circulating CD4+ T cell subsets. Regulatory and stem cell-like memory subsets were isolated from only 8 patients and about 8 healthy donors, whereas naive and central memory subsets came from all 30 or so donors. Across all samples, fewer than 110,000,000 sorted cells were examined, and cell number per subset correlated strongly with RNA yield.

Results the study describes overall, beyond this receptor: Naive, central memory and regulatory TCRB repertoires appeared to be more alike among patients than among healthy donors. In all four CD4+ subsets, TCRB CDR3 length was moderately but significantly shorter in type 1 diabetes patients. Only small numbers of individuals were included in the HLA sub-analyses, which left unresolved whether HLA type had any influence on TCRB rearrangement. Sequencing cDNA rather than genomic DNA could over-represent highly expressing activated cells, although activation and CD3 levels did not differ between groups. PCR may preferentially amplify shorter templates, but because patient and control samples were amplified and corrected together, any resulting skew would affect both groups equally. At VDJ recombination sites, patients with type 1 diabetes made fewer insertions and deleted more nucleotides, a pattern implying thymic rearrangement abnormalities.

From each donor, a single peripheral blood sample of 90 to 150 mL on average was drawn into heparinised tubes. A BD FACSAria II was used to sort naive, central memory, regulatory and stem cell-like memory CD4+ T cells with a panel that included CD45RO, CCR7, CD25, CD127, CD95 and CD27. A purity above 98% was achieved for all sorted populations. PBMCs were separated immediately by Lymphoprep density gradient centrifugation and were stained directly, without being cultured. So that batch effects would be minimized, each experiment stained and sorted samples in pairs, pairing one healthy donor with one patient. The source material was central memory CD4+ T cells from blood. The TCR sequence derives from a man between 18 and 35 years old in good health.

The CDR3 region reads CASRRNQETQYF. The DNA reads as follows: TGTGCCAGCCGGAGAAATCAAGAGACCCAGTACTTC. The chain joins TRBV2 to TRBJ2-5, with the D gene call left open. Spanning cysteine to phenylalanine, the CDR3 consists of 12 amino acids. The retained sequence is limited to the CDR3, 36 bases, with the frame set at the first base. The germline V gene sets CDR1 to SNHLY and CDR2 to FYNNEI. V lost 8 bases and J lost 2 bases; the stretch between them is 9 bases long.